The 28 T cell receptor beta chains in this list originate from one sample, sequenced in a study of T cell responses to AZD1222 COVID-19 vaccine. Sequencing was performed with immunoSEQ multiplex PCR; in TCRdb, only in-frame clones are kept and a portion is missing. The sample has approximately 57,000 clones, approximately 83% seen once. This specimen was peripheral blood, taken on day 0 of AZD1222 vaccination. The receptors stem from an adult in good health.

Written as DNA, the CDR3 is TGCGCCAGCAGCCTGAGGACTAGCGGGAGGGTGGACACCGGGGAGCTGTTTTTT. It specifies CASSLRTSGRVDTGELFF. This sequence joins TRBV4-1 and TRBJ2-2; TRBD2 agrees at 15 bases. This CDR3 is 18 amino acids long. Germline values: CDR1 MGHRA, CDR2 YSYEKL. J gave up 3 bases and V 4 bases, and 6 bases lay outside the gene matches.

The genes are TRBV4-2 and TRBJ1-6; TRBD1 agrees at 7 bases. CDR3 length: 14 amino acids. With 5 bases clipped from V and 7 bases from J, the junction kept 5 bases outside the gene matches. CDR1 is LGHNA and CDR2 is YNFKEQ in the germline V gene. The CDR3 DNA is TGTGCCAGCAGCAAGGGACAGTTGAATTCACCCCTCCACTTT. It yields the protein CASSKGQLNSPLHF.

The rearrangement uses TRBV6-5 and TRBJ1-3; D is possibly TRBD1 (5 bases). The germline V gene has CDR1 MNHEY and CDR2 SVGAGI. V was cut by 6 bases and J by 0 bases, with 12 bases left in between. The CDR3 runs to 15 residues. In DNA, the CDR3 is TGTGCCAGCAGCCAGGGACGGACCTCTGGAAACACCATATATTTT. Its translation is CASSQGRTSGNTIYF.

This clone appeared a single time. J is TRBJ2-3 and V is TRBV25-1; D might be TRBD1 (5 bases). The V gene's germline CDR1 is MGHDK and CDR2 SYGVNS. This CDR3 has 16 residues. Trimming shortened V by 5 bases and J by 1 base, and 16 bases separated the two germline ends. The CDR3 DNA reads as TGTGCCAGCAGTAGTAGGGGCGATGGGGGCACAGATACGCAGTATTTT. This codes for CASSSRGDGGTDTQYF.

V usage is TRBV19 and J usage is TRBJ2-2; D is uncertain. The CDR3 totals 15 residues. Trimming removed 6 bases at V and 5 bases at J, with 16 bases between. The germline gives CDR1 LNHDA, CDR2 SQIVND (reference sequence). CDR3 bases: TGTGCCAGTAGCGCCGCGGCACTGGTAACCGGGGAGCTGTTTTTT. Protein sequence: CASSAAALVTGELFF.

This chain connects TRBV12-3 or TRBV12-4 to TRBJ1-2; D is perhaps TRBD1 (6 bases). The CDR3 contains 13 residues. V was cut by 6 bases and J by 6 bases, with 14 bases left in between. The CDR3 spells CASSLERTDGYTF. The CDR3 region has the DNA TGTGCCAGCAGCCTAGAGAGGACAGATGGCTACACCTTC.

The genes are TRBV7-8 and TRBJ2-7; 7 positions agree with TRBD2. The germline V gene has CDR1 SGHVS and CDR2 FQNEAQ. There are 15 residues in the CDR3. The trim removed 5 bases at V and 3 bases at J, leaving 10 bases unmatched. CDR3 nucleotide sequence: TGTGCCAGCAGCCAAGCTAGCGGAGAGATCTACGAGCAGTACTTC. This codes for CASSQASGEIYEQYF. The full variable domain, rest sourced from reference TRBV7-8 and TRBJ2-7, is GAGVSQSPRYKVAKRGQDVALRCDPISGHVSLFWYQQALGQGPEFLTYFQNEAQLDKSGLPSDRFFAERPEGSVSTLKIQRTQQEDSAVYLCASSQASGEIYEQYFGPGTRLTVT.

The chain joins TRBV14 to TRBJ1-1; tentative D call: TRBD1 (6 bases). Germline assignment: CDR1 SGHDN and CDR2 FVKESK. With 1 base removed from V and 8 bases from J, the gap between germline ends came to 14 bases. The length of the CDR3 is 14 residues. CDR3 in DNA: TGTGCCAGCAGCCAAGTTGGCCGGGGGCACGAAGCTTTCTTT. Protein sequence: CASSQVGRGHEAFF. Combining the CDR3 with reference TRBV14 and TRBJ1-1 gives the whole variable domain EAGVTQFPSHSVIEKGQTVTLRCDPISGHDNLYWYRRVMGKEIKFLLHFVKESKQDESGMPNNRFLAERTGGTYSTLKVQPAELEDSGVYFCASSQVGRGHEAFFGQGTRLTVV.

The chain carries TRBV2 and TRBJ1-2; D uncertain. The CDR3 consists of 12 residues. V was trimmed by 6 bases and J by 5 bases, leaving 10 bases between them. Germline CDR1 SNHLY, CDR2 FYNNEI. This chain's CDR3 is CASRREGYGYTF. The CDR3 DNA reads TGTGCCAGCAGGCGGGAGGGATATGGCTACACCTTC. The full variable domain, with the rest looked up from reference TRBV2 and TRBJ1-2, is EPEVTQTPSHQVTQMGQEVILRCVPISNHLYFYWYRQILGQKVEFLVSFYNNEISEKSEIFDDQFSVERPDGSNFTLKIRSTKLEDSAMYFCASRREGYGYTFGSGTRLTVV.

The CDR3 DNA sequence: TGTGCCAGCAGTTACTATAAGGGAGAGGGGCAGCCCCAGCATTTT. It codes for CASSYYKGEGQPQHF. The rearrangement joins TRBV6-5 to TRBJ1-5; D might be TRBD1 (5 bases). CDR3 length: 15 amino acids. Germline-derived CDR1 and CDR2 are MNHEY and SVGAGI. Trimming shortened V by 1 base and J by 7 bases, and 14 bases separated the two germline ends.

This chain uses TRBV5-1 with TRBJ1-2; D ambiguous. Germline CDR1 is SGHRS and CDR2 is YFSETQ. CDR3 length: 14 amino acids. The ends were cut back, 4 bases at V and 1 base at J, with 11 bases in the middle. This CDR3 is CASSPSSFNYGYTF. In DNA, the CDR3 is TGCGCCAGCAGCCCTTCCAGCTTTAACTATGGCTACACCTTC.

V usage is TRBV6-5 and J usage is TRBJ1-4, with D unclear. The V end lost 3 bases, the J end lost 4 bases, and 12 bases lay between the germline ends. CDR3 size: 15 residues. Looked up from germline, CDR1 is MNHEY and CDR2 is SVGAGI. The CDR3 region is CASSYGDEGNEKLFF. CDR3 bases: TGTGCCAGCAGTTATGGAGACGAGGGTAATGAAAAACTGTTTTTT.

The rearrangement joins TRBV7-2 to TRBJ1-1; 8 nucleotides agree with TRBD1. This CDR3 has 13 residues. J was trimmed by 5 bases and V by 4 bases; bases with no gene match: 3. Germline loops: CDR1 SGHTA, CDR2 FQGNSA. CDR3 in DNA: TGTGCCAGCAGCTCACAGGGGGGGACTGAAGCTTTCTTT. Translated, it gives CASSSQGGTEAFF. Complete variable domain (other parts from reference TRBV7-2 and TRBJ1-1): GAGVSQSPSNKVTEKGKDVELRCDPISGHTALYWYRQSLGQGLEFLIYFQGNSAPDKSGLPSDRFSAERTGGSVSTLTIQRTQQEDSAVYLCASSSQGGTEAFFGQGTRLTVV.

V gene TRBV9 combines with J gene TRBJ1-3; D perhaps matches TRBD1 (6 bases). CDR1 is SGDLS, CDR2 YYNGEE, per germline. V was shortened by 2 bases and J by 3 bases, with 12 bases between the two germline ends. CDR3 size: 15 residues. CDR3 nucleotide sequence: TGTGCCAGCAGCGTCGGACAGACGATTGGAAACACCATATATTTT. This encodes CASSVGQTIGNTIYF.

The chain has TRBV6-5 and TRBJ2-7, with 9 bases lining up with TRBD2. J was trimmed by 2 bases and V by 8 bases; bases with no gene match: 10. The CDR3 spans 15 residues. The germline V gene has CDR1 MNHEY and CDR2 SVGAGI. The DNA for the CDR3 is TGTGCCAGCTTGAAGCGGGAGGCTGTCGCCTACGAGCAGTACTTC. The encoded protein is CASLKREAVAYEQYF.

The rearrangement uses TRBV25-1 and TRBJ2-7; TRBD1 agrees at 9 bases. CDR1 is MGHDK, CDR2 SYGVNS, per germline. V lost 4 bases to trimming and J lost 5 bases; unmatched junction nucleotides: 12. The CDR3 loop spans 16 amino acids. CDR3 DNA: TGTGCCAGCAGTGCCCCCGGGGGGACAGGGAGGAACGAGCAGTACTTC. Translating it yields CASSAPGGTGRNEQYF.

The V gene is TRBV5-1, the J gene TRBJ2-7; 9 bases align to TRBD1. Trimming cost V 3 bases and J 1 base; bases outside gene matches: 8. This CDR3 is built from 16 residues. Germline CDR1 reads SGHRS; CDR2 reads YFSETQ. The CDR3, as DNA: TGCGCCAGCAGCTCGGGGGTGGGGACAGGGTCCTACGAGCAGTACTTC. Encoded protein: CASSSGVGTGSYEQYF. Complete variable domain (other parts from reference TRBV5-1 and TRBJ2-7): KAGVTQTPRYLIKTRGQQVTLSCSPISGHRSVSWYQQTPGQGLQFLFEYFSETQRNKGNFPGRFSGRQFSNSRSEMNVSTLELGDSALYLCASSSGVGTGSYEQYFGPGTRLTVT.

The sample holds a few counts of this clone. CDR3 DNA sequence: TGTGCCAGCAGCCGCAGGCCGGTAACAGATACGCAGTATTTT. This sequence encodes CASSRRPVTDTQYF. The rearrangement uses TRBV21-1 and TRBJ2-3; the D segment call TRBD1 is taken from the table without a DNA check. TRBV21-1 is shown as a pseudogene. This CDR3 is 14 amino acids long.

This chain connects TRBV7-9 to TRBJ2-7, with 8 nucleotides matching TRBD1. Per germline, CDR1 SEHNR and CDR2 FQNEAQ (reference sequence). V was clipped by 6 bases and J by 3 bases; unmatched bases: 13. CDR3 length: 16 residues. CDR3 loop: CASRPTGGEGLYEQYF. CDR3 sequence (DNA): TGTGCCAGCAGACCTACAGGGGGTGAGGGTCTCTACGAGCAGTACTTC.

This chain connects TRBV4-1 to TRBJ2-3, with TRBD2 identical over 12 bases. The length of the CDR3 is 18 residues. Germline V lookup: CDR1 MGHRA, CDR2 YSYEKL. V lost 0 bases to trimming and J lost 2 bases; unmatched junction nucleotides: 6. The CDR3 reads CASSQDRASGRVTDTQYF. CDR3 sequence (DNA): TGCGCCAGCAGCCAAGATAGGGCTAGCGGGAGGGTCACAGATACGCAGTATTTT.

This chain uses TRBV7-9 with TRBJ2-7, with a possible D match to TRBD1 (6 bases). Germline loops: CDR1 SEHNR, CDR2 FQNEAQ (reference sequence). The CDR3 consists of 15 residues. Trimming pared 4 bases from V and 2 bases from J, leaving 15 bases between. CDR3 sequence: CASSSSRGQPYEQYF. The CDR3 DNA follows: TGTGCCAGCAGCTCAAGCCGAGGACAGCCCTACGAGCAGTACTTC.

The gene calls are TRBV4-2 and TRBJ1-3; perhaps TRBD1 as D (5 bases). The V and J ends lost 0 bases and 4 bases respectively, with 19 bases between them. The CDR3 covers 18 residues. Looked up from germline, CDR1 is LGHNA and CDR2 is YNFKEQ. The CDR3 nucleotides read TGTGCCAGCAGCCAAGATCAAAGGGGAGATTGGTCGGGAAACACCATATATTTT. This codes for CASSQDQRGDWSGNTIYF.

The chain links TRBV11-1 to TRBJ2-2; 7 bases are a match to TRBD2. Germline loops: CDR1 SGHAT, CDR2 FQDESV (reference sequence). The CDR3 has 15 residues. V trimming: 1 base; J trimming: 6 bases; junction bases outside the gene matches: 5. In nucleotides, the CDR3 is TGTGCCAGCAGCTTAGTATCGGGGGGACCCGGGGAGCTGTTTTTT. Its protein is CASSLVSGGPGELFF.

The chain has TRBV3-1 (or the pseudogene TRBV3-2) and TRBJ2-2; D is undetermined. The CDR3 spans 18 residues. Germline V lookup: CDR1 LGHDT, CDR2 YNNKEL (reference sequence). Between the trimmed V and J ends, which lost 0 bases and 1 base, there was a span of 15 bases. This chain's CDR3 is CASSQDAAATVNTGELFF. DNA for the CDR3: TGTGCCAGCAGCCAAGATGCGGCAGCGACGGTGAACACCGGGGAGCTGTTTTTT.

The genes are TRBV28 and TRBJ2-7; unclear D gene. CDR1 and CDR2 from the germline V gene are MDHEN and SYDVKM. CDR3 length: 13 amino acids. Deletions cut 3 bases from V and 2 bases from J, with 8 bases between. CDR3 loop: CASSFEAPYEQYF. CDR3 DNA: TGTGCCAGCAGTTTCGAGGCGCCCTACGAGCAGTACTTC.

J is TRBJ2-6 and V is TRBV28; possibly TRBD1 for D (6 bases). Germline values: CDR1 MDHEN, CDR2 SYDVKM. Trimming shortened V by 5 bases and J by 0 bases, and 8 bases separated the two germline ends. The length of the CDR3 is 15 residues. The CDR3 is CASSGQSSGANVLTF. Written as DNA, the CDR3 is TGTGCCAGCAGTGGACAGTCCTCTGGGGCCAACGTCCTGACTTTC.

This chain connects TRBV28 to TRBJ2-2; TRBD1 aligns across 12 bases. V trimming: 5 bases; J trimming: 1 base; junction bases outside the gene matches: 8. CDR3 length equals 18 residues. Germline assignment: CDR1 MDHEN and CDR2 SYDVKM. The CDR3 protein is CASSQPGQGAGNTGELFF. Here the CDR3 DNA reads TGTGCCAGCAGTCAACCGGGACAGGGGGCCGGGAACACCGGGGAGCTGTTTTTT.

The V call is TRBV28, the J call TRBJ1-5; 9 nucleotides line up with TRBD1. This CDR3 region has 16 residues. Trimming at V came to 4 bases and at J to 7 bases, leaving 11 bases not matched to a gene. CDR1 is MDHEN, CDR2 SYDVKM, per germline. The CDR3 here is CASSYGTGRVGQPQHF. CDR3 DNA: TGTGCCAGCAGTTACGGGACAGGGCGGGTAGGGCAGCCCCAGCATTTT.